This TCR beta chain was obtained from a study of T-cell memory formation after mild COVID-19. Across the whole study: Clusters were largely donor specific.

J lost 5 bases, V lost 0 bases, and 4 bases had no gene match. The V gene's germline CDR1 is SGHVS and CDR2 FNYEAQ. This CDR3 has 14 residues. Overall study findings and caveats: There was a balanced CD4/CD8 profile in clones contracting day 15 to 85, and later expanders leaned CD4+. Mainly in CM and EM were contracting CD4+ clones; CD8+ were in EMRA.

Constant-segment primers served in 5'RACE that generated TCR alpha and TCR beta cDNA libraries bearing sample barcodes and UMIs. MiXCR, applied by TCRdb to the 5' RACE reads, yields one record per CDR3 protein. The data show roughly 150,000 distinct CDR3 sequences, more than 12% seen once. This clonotype was recorded a few times. The target antigen is unknown. The receptor's source is an adult woman who had mild COVID-19 (a few samples of this study predate the infection). Cell type and time point are not known. The sequencing sample was made of PBMCs or a T cell subset sorted from them (not recorded which). This chain links TRBV7-6 with TRBJ2-7, with 7 bases fitting TRBD1. This CDR3 reads CASSLATGDHEQYF. For the CDR3, the DNA is TGTGCCAGCAGCTTAGCCACAGGGGACCACGAGCAGTACTTC.